The sequence of this T cell receptor beta chain was determined in a study of blood T cell repertoires in COVID-19. About the study: Both acute and convalescent COVID-19 samples were obtained from the United States, Italy and Spain.

Source study methods: Amplification of reference gene primers provided the estimated nucleated cell counts. The assay was immunoSEQ multiplex PCR, and TCRdb's table has in-frame clones only and misses some. Clone size and the V and J calls come from that table; the DNA yielded D and trimming. The top ten hold 1.5% to 2% of the sample, which has about 250,000 clones, approximately 86% seen once. CDR3 size: 14 residues. Germline CDR1 and CDR2: SGHAT and FQNNGV. V was pared by 0 bases and J by 8 bases, with 13 bases between. The TCR comes from a woman in her sixties or seventies who had recovered from COVID-19. Material for sequencing was peripheral blood. This chain connects TRBV11-2 to TRBJ2-5; unclear D gene. CDR3 residues: CASSLELMEFTQYF. The CDR3 nucleotides are TGTGCCAGCAGCTTAGAACTTATGGAGTTTACCCAGTACTTC.